This TCR beta chain was sequenced for a study of T cell responses to AZD1222 COVID-19 vaccine. Looked up from germline, CDR1 is SGHRS and CDR2 is YFSETQ. The CDR3 sequence is 16 residues long. After removal of 4 bases from V and 0 bases from J, the junction contained 7 bases not matched to a gene. Regarding this clone: The antigen is not known.

Overall study findings and caveats: Elevations in Spike-specific TCR breadth and depth followed administration of two AZD1222 doses. Clonal diversity may have been underestimated, and the donors were mostly white British, with more females than males. Researchers took repertoire samples only after the peak T cell response had come.

TCRdb's table, derived via immunoSEQ multiplex PCR, lists solely in-frame clones and lacks some. The data hold 95,000 to 150,000 clones, with 80% to 90% observed a single time. The clonotype was recovered from an adult in good health. V usage is TRBV5-1 and J usage is TRBJ1-2, with 9 bases aligning to TRBD1. Sequenced here: peripheral blood, sampled on day 0 of AZD1222 vaccination. CDR3 protein: CASSEDRDRANYGYTF. The CDR3 DNA sequence: TGCGCCAGCAGCGAGGACCGGGACAGGGCTAACTATGGCTACACCTTC.